This is a list of T cell receptor beta chains from one sample in a study of blood T cells in healthy people across ages. TCRdb analysed the 5' RACE reads with MiXCR anew, one entry per CDR3 protein. In the table there are approximately 1.5 million distinct CDR3 sequences, roughly a third of which are singletons. Input material: blood. The receptors come from a woman aged 25-40 years in good health. CDR3s include the opening cysteine and the closing phenylalanine or tryptophan. D genes are given only for firm matches. Not all rows give a size; the values are once, few, many and, for expanded clones, a class.

D gene: .
clone size: many
V gene: TRBV4-2
J gene: TRBJ1-1
CDR3 DNA: TGTGCCAGCAGCCAAGTTTCTTCTATCCTGAACACTGAAGCTTTCTTT
CDR3 protein: CASSQVSSILNTEAFF

D gene: .
clone size: .
V gene: TRBV9
J gene: TRBJ2-1
CDR3 DNA: TGTGCCAACAGCACTGGAGGGAGCTCCTACAATGAGCAGTTCTTC
CDR3 protein: CANSTGGSSYNEQFF

D gene: .
clone size: .
V gene: TRBV20-1
J gene: TRBJ1-1
CDR3 DNA: TGCAGTGCAGGGGAGGGGGGCACTGAAGCTTTCTTT
CDR3 protein: CSAGEGGTEAFF

D gene: .
clone size: .
V gene: TRBV6-1
J gene: TRBJ2-1
CDR3 DNA: TGTGCCAGCAGTGAACGGCTAGCCTCCTACAATGAGCAGTTCTTC
CDR3 protein: CASSERLASYNEQFF

D gene: .
clone size: .
V gene: TRBV10-3
J gene: TRBJ2-1
CDR3 DNA: TGTGCCATCAGTCAATCCGGGAGCCTCGGGGTGGAGCAGTTCTTC
CDR3 protein: CAISQSGSLGVEQFF

D gene: .
clone size: .
V gene: TRBV14
J gene: TRBJ2-5
CDR3 DNA: TGTGCCAGCAGCCATAGCTGGGCAGAGACCCAGTACTTC
CDR3 protein: CASSHSWAETQYF

D gene: .
clone size: .
V gene: TRBV27
J gene: TRBJ2-3
CDR3 DNA: TGTGCCAGCAGTACTCTCGAAGGGGGTACGCAGTATTTT
CDR3 protein: CASSTLEGGTQYF

D gene: .
clone size: .
V gene: TRBV20-1
J gene: TRBJ2-5
CDR3 DNA: TGCAGTGGATGGGCGGAGCAAGAGACCCAGTACTTC
CDR3 protein: CSGWAEQETQYF

D gene: .
clone size: many
V gene: TRBV4-1
J gene: TRBJ2-3
CDR3 DNA: TGCGCCAGCAGCCAAGGGGAAGCGGCAGATACGCAGTATTTT
CDR3 protein: CASSQGEAADTQYF

D gene: .
clone size: .
V gene: TRBV19
J gene: TRBJ2-5
CDR3 DNA: TGTGCCAGTAAACCCGGAGGGCCTCGGGCGGGTGCGACCCAGTACTTC
CDR3 protein: CASKPGGPRAGATQYF

D gene: TRBD1
clone size: .
V gene: TRBV20-1
J gene: TRBJ2-7
CDR3 DNA: TGCAGTGCTAGTGCTCTAGCAGGGGGACGCGTCGAGCAGTACTTC
CDR3 protein: CSASALAGGRVEQYF

D gene: .
clone size: few
V gene: TRBV12-3/TRBV12-4
J gene: TRBJ2-3
CDR3 DNA: TGTGCCAGCAGTCGCGTAGGAGAGACAGATACGCAGTATTTT
CDR3 protein: CASSRVGETDTQYF

D gene: .
clone size: .
V gene: TRBV11-2
J gene: TRBJ1-5
CDR3 DNA: TGCGCCAGCAGCTTTAATCAGAACAATCAGCCCCAGCATTTT
CDR3 protein: CASSFNQNNQPQHF

D gene: TRBD2
clone size: .
V gene: TRBV29-1
J gene: TRBJ2-1
CDR3 DNA: TGCAGCGTTGAAGATCGGCGGGGACTACTTCCCTACAATGAGCAGTTCTTC
CDR3 protein: CSVEDRRGLLPYNEQFF

D gene: .
clone size: .
V gene: TRBV12-3/TRBV12-4
J gene: TRBJ2-7
CDR3 DNA: TGTGCCAGCAGTAGAGATGGGGGGACCTACGAGCAGTACTTC
CDR3 protein: CASSRDGGTYEQYF

D gene: TRBD2
clone size: .
V gene: TRBV12-3/TRBV12-4
J gene: TRBJ2-7
CDR3 DNA: TGTGCCAGCAGCCCGGGACTAGCGGCCATCTACGAGCAGTACTTC
CDR3 protein: CASSPGLAAIYEQYF

D gene: .
clone size: few
V gene: TRBV27
J gene: TRBJ2-7
CDR3 DNA: TGTGCCAGCAGTCCCCGGGGGCTCCACGAGCAGTACTTC
CDR3 protein: CASSPRGLHEQYF

D gene: TRBD1
clone size: .
V gene: TRBV9
J gene: TRBJ2-1
CDR3 DNA: TGTGCCAGCAGCGCAAGGGACAGTAGTAATGAGCAGTTCTTC
CDR3 protein: CASSARDSSNEQFF

D gene: .
clone size: .
V gene: TRBV12-3/TRBV12-4
J gene: TRBJ2-7
CDR3 DNA: TGTGCCAGCAGTTCAGACACGACTCTCTACGAGCAGTACTTC
CDR3 protein: CASSSDTTLYEQYF

D gene: TRBD1
clone size: few
V gene: TRBV7-9
J gene: TRBJ2-7
CDR3 DNA: TGTGCCAGCAGCCCCCGGATGGGACAGGGGCCGGTATCCTACGAGCAGTACTTC
CDR3 protein: CASSPRMGQGPVSYEQYF

D gene: TRBD1
clone size: .
V gene: TRBV25-1
J gene: TRBJ1-1
CDR3 DNA: TGTGCCAGCATCGCCCCGACAGGGCTCACTGAAGCTTTCTTT
CDR3 protein: CASIAPTGLTEAFF

D gene: TRBD2
clone size: few
V gene: TRBV14
J gene: TRBJ2-3
CDR3 DNA: TGTGCCAGCAGCCAAGGGGTCGGGGGGACAGATACGCAGTATTTT
CDR3 protein: CASSQGVGGTDTQYF

D gene: .
clone size: .
V gene: TRBV7-9
J gene: TRBJ2-5
CDR3 DNA: TGTGCCAGCAGCTCCTTGGAGCTCGAGACCCAGTACTTC
CDR3 protein: CASSSLELETQYF

D gene: TRBD2
clone size: .
V gene: TRBV6-1
J gene: TRBJ2-1
CDR3 DNA: TGTGCCAGCAGTGCCCCGGGACTAGCATCCTACAATGAGCAGTTCTTC
CDR3 protein: CASSAPGLASYNEQFF

D gene: TRBD2
clone size: few
V gene: TRBV20-1
J gene: TRBJ2-7
CDR3 DNA: TGCAGTGCTAGATCCTACGGGAGGGGCTCCTACGAGCAGTACTTC
CDR3 protein: CSARSYGRGSYEQYF

D gene: .
clone size: .
V gene: TRBV7-9
J gene: TRBJ1-1
CDR3 DNA: TGTGCCAGCAGCCTCCCTATTTCAGGGGAGCCTGAAGCTTTCTTT
CDR3 protein: CASSLPISGEPEAFF

D gene: .
clone size: few
V gene: TRBV12-3/TRBV12-4
J gene: TRBJ2-6
CDR3 DNA: TGTGCCAGCAGTTTAAATACAGGTGGGGCCAACGTCCTGACTTTC
CDR3 protein: CASSLNTGGANVLTF

D gene: .
clone size: once
V gene: TRBV6-5
J gene: TRBJ2-7
CDR3 DNA: TGTGCCAGCAGTTACTCAGGGATGTACTACGAGCAGTACTTC
CDR3 protein: CASSYSGMYYEQYF

D gene: .
clone size: few
V gene: TRBV5-1
J gene: TRBJ1-2
CDR3 DNA: .
CDR3 protein: CASSLGFGDGSTF

D gene: .
clone size: .
V gene: TRBV7-9
J gene: TRBJ2-1
CDR3 DNA: TGTGCCAGCAGCCAGGACTGGGACAATGAGCAGTTCTTC
CDR3 protein: CASSQDWDNEQFF

D gene: .
clone size: .
V gene: TRBV7-8
J gene: TRBJ2-1
CDR3 DNA: TGTGCCGCCAGCATCGGCGTATCCTACAATGAGCAGTTCTTC
CDR3 protein: CAASIGVSYNEQFF

D gene: .
clone size: many
V gene: TRBV4-2
J gene: TRBJ2-5
CDR3 DNA: TGTGCCAGCAGCCAGTCTGAGGGGACCCAGTACTTC
CDR3 protein: CASSQSEGTQYF

D gene: .
clone size: once
V gene: TRBV10-2
J gene: TRBJ1-5
CDR3 DNA: TGCGCCAGCAGCTCCCAGGGAGGTCAGCTCCAGCATTTT
CDR3 protein: CASSSQGGQLQHF

D gene: .
clone size: .
V gene: TRBV20-1
J gene: TRBJ1-5
CDR3 DNA: TGCAGTGCTAGGGGTCGGATCGGTCAGATCAATCAGCCCCAGCATTTT
CDR3 protein: CSARGRIGQINQPQHF

D gene: TRBD2
clone size: few
V gene: TRBV12-3/TRBV12-4
J gene: TRBJ2-3
CDR3 DNA: TGTGCCAGCAGACAAACTAGCGGCTACACAGATACGCAGTATTTT
CDR3 protein: CASRQTSGYTDTQYF

D gene: .
clone size: .
V gene: TRBV5-6
J gene: TRBJ1-5
CDR3 DNA: TGTGCCAGCAGCTTATGGGGGACGCAGCCCCAGCATTTT
CDR3 protein: CASSLWGTQPQHF

D gene: .
clone size: few
V gene: TRBV20-1
J gene: TRBJ2-5
CDR3 DNA: TGCAGTGCACTCGGACAGAAAGAGACCCAGTACTTC
CDR3 protein: CSALGQKETQYF

D gene: TRBD2
clone size: many
V gene: TRBV20-1
J gene: TRBJ2-7
CDR3 DNA: TGCAGTGCTCCAAAACCGGGACTAGCGGTTTACGAGCAGTACTTC
CDR3 protein: CSAPKPGLAVYEQYF

D gene: .
clone size: few
V gene: TRBV9
J gene: TRBJ2-3
CDR3 DNA: TGTGCCAGCAGCGTAAAAGGCCGAAGCACAGATACGCAGTATTTT
CDR3 protein: CASSVKGRSTDTQYF

D gene: TRBD2
clone size: .
V gene: TRBV3-1
J gene: TRBJ2-5
CDR3 DNA: TGTGCCAGCAGCCAACCGGGACTAGCGGGAGACAAGACCCAGTACTTC
CDR3 protein: CASSQPGLAGDKTQYF

D gene: TRBD2
clone size: few
V gene: TRBV7-2
J gene: TRBJ2-3
CDR3 DNA: TGTGCCAGCAGCTCGGGAGCGGGGGGTGGCACAGATACGCAGTATTTT
CDR3 protein: CASSSGAGGGTDTQYF

D gene: TRBD1
clone size: many
V gene: TRBV6-5
J gene: TRBJ2-7
CDR3 DNA: TGTGCCAGCAGTCCTAGGACAGGTTACGAGCAGTACTTC
CDR3 protein: CASSPRTGYEQYF

D gene: TRBD2
clone size: few
V gene: TRBV20-1
J gene: TRBJ2-7
CDR3 DNA: TGCAGTGCCACTCGTCCGGGACTAGCTTCGGACGAGCAGTACTTC
CDR3 protein: CSATRPGLASDEQYF

D gene: TRBD2
clone size: .
V gene: TRBV3-1
J gene: TRBJ2-1
CDR3 DNA: TGTGCCAGCAGCCCCCCCCCGGGACTAGCGCCCAATGAGCAGTTCTTC
CDR3 protein: CASSPPPGLAPNEQFF

D gene: .
clone size: .
V gene: TRBV29-1
J gene: TRBJ1-1
CDR3 DNA: TGCAGCGTTGTAGGGGGGGCTAAATGGGACACTGAAGCTTTCTTT
CDR3 protein: CSVVGGAKWDTEAFF

D gene: TRBD1
clone size: few
V gene: TRBV5-1
J gene: TRBJ2-7
CDR3 DNA: TGCGCCAGCAGCTGGGACAGGACCCCCTCCTACGAGCAGTACTTC
CDR3 protein: CASSWDRTPSYEQYF

D gene: .
clone size: few
V gene: TRBV5-1
J gene: TRBJ2-5
CDR3 DNA: TGCGCCAGCAGCCGGGAACATTGGGGGACCCAGTACTTC
CDR3 protein: CASSREHWGTQYF

D gene: .
clone size: .
V gene: TRBV6-1
J gene: TRBJ2-5
CDR3 DNA: TGTGCCAGCAGTGCCCAATGGGAGGAGCTGTACCAAGAGACCCAGTACTTC
CDR3 protein: CASSAQWEELYQETQYF

D gene: TRBD1
clone size: .
V gene: TRBV20-1
J gene: TRBJ2-7
CDR3 DNA: TGCAGTGCCAGGAGTAGGGACAGCTTTTACGAGCAGTACTTC
CDR3 protein: CSARSRDSFYEQYF

D gene: .
clone size: .
V gene: TRBV4-1
J gene: TRBJ2-3
CDR3 DNA: TGCGCCAGCAGCCAAGATGGGAGCAGGGGGGCCACAGATACGCAGTATTTT
CDR3 protein: CASSQDGSRGATDTQYF

D gene: .
clone size: .
V gene: TRBV20-1
J gene: TRBJ2-3
CDR3 DNA: TGCAGTGCCTCGGGCCGGGGGTACACTAGCACAGATACGCAGTATTTT
CDR3 protein: CSASGRGYTSTDTQYF

D gene: .
clone size: .
V gene: TRBV9
J gene: TRBJ1-4
CDR3 DNA: TGTGCCAGCAGCGTAGACAGTCTATCGAAGAGACTGTTTTTT
CDR3 protein: CASSVDSLSKRLFF

D gene: TRBD2
clone size: once
V gene: TRBV28
J gene: TRBJ2-1
CDR3 DNA: TGTGCCAGCAGTTTAGGAGCGGGGGGGCAGGCTGAGCAGTTCTTC
CDR3 protein: CASSLGAGGQAEQFF